The TCR beta chain under discussion was sequenced for a study of T-cell memory formation after mild COVID-19. Study-level background: Across donors, TCR clusters were largely donor specific. The study, taken as a whole, reports: Contracting CD4+ clones lay largely in CM and EM, with CD8+ ones residing in EMRA. The study detected some responding clones in pre-infection memory, suggesting cross-reactive memory joined.

Constant-segment primers were used for 5'RACE, and the resulting TCR alpha and TCR beta cDNA libraries carried sample barcodes and UMIs. From the 5' RACE reads, TCRdb called clonotypes with MiXCR, one entry per CDR3 protein. Among approximately 260,000 distinct CDR3 sequences listed, roughly 18% were seen once. The CDR3 contains 15 residues. Trimming pared 5 bases from V and 2 bases from J, leaving 15 bases between. Germline V gene data show CDR1 as MDHEN and CDR2 as SYDVKM. Remarks on this clonotype: As yet, its antigen is unknown.

This rearrangement joins TRBV28 to TRBJ1-2, with D possibly being TRBD1 (5 bases). Sequenced sample: PBMCs or a T cell subset sorted from them (not recorded which). The TCR was taken from a man between 18 and 29 years old who had mild COVID-19 (a few samples of this study predate the infection). Cell type and time point are not known. Written as DNA, the CDR3 is TGTGCCAGCAGTCGACCGGGACGGGGGAACTATGGCTACACCTTC. It specifies CASSRPGRGNYGYTF.